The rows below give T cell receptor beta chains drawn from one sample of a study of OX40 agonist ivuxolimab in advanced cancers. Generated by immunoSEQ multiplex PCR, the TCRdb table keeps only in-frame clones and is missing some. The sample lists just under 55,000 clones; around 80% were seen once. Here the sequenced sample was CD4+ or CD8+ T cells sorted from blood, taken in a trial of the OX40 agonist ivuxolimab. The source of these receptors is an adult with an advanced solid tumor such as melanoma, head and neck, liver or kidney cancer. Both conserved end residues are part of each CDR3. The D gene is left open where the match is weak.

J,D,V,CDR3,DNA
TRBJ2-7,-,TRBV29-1,CSVESSYEQYF,TGCAGCGTTGAGAGCAGCTACGAGCAGTACTTC
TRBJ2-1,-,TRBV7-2,CASSDRADSHEQFF,TGTGCCAGCAGCGACCGGGCCGACAGCCATGAGCAGTTCTTC
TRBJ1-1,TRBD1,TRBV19,CASSIREGQGGLNTEAFF,TGTGCCAGTAGTATCCGGGAAGGACAGGGCGGCTTGAACACTGAAGCTTTCTTT
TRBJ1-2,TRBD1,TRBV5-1,CASSASGTGTGYTF,TGCGCCAGCAGCGCATCCGGGACAGGGACTGGCTACACCTTC
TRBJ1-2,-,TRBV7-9,CASSDTPYGYTF,TGTGCCAGCAGCGACACACCTTATGGCTACACCTTC
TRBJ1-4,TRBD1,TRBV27,CASIDPDRGDEKLFF,TGTGCCAGCATCGATCCGGACAGGGGAGATGAAAAACTGTTTTTT
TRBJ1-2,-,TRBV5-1,CASSGQGDGYTF,TGCGCCAGCAGCGGGCAGGGAGATGGCTACACCTTC
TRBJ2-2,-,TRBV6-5,CASRADNTGELFF,TGTGCCAGCAGGGCAGACAACACCGGGGAGCTGTTTTTT
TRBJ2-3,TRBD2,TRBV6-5,CASSYDSSGGTDTQYF,TGTGCCAGCAGTTACGATTCTAGCGGGGGCACAGATACGCAGTATTTT
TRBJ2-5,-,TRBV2,CASSADNQETQYF,TGTGCCAGCAGTGCCGACAACCAAGAGACCCAGTACTTC
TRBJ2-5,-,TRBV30,CAWSGAAQETQYF,TGTGCCTGGAGTGGAGCAGCACAAGAGACCCAGTACTTC
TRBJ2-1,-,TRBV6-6,CASTSRGGRNEQFF,TGTGCCAGCACCTCAAGGGGGGGTCGGAATGAGCAGTTCTTC
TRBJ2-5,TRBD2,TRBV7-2,CASSKGLAGGPGETQYF,TGTGCCAGCAGCAAAGGACTAGCGGGAGGGCCGGGAGAGACCCAGTACTTC
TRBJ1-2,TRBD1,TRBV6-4,CASSEGDRAYGYTF,TGTGCCAGCAGTGAAGGGGACAGGGCGTATGGCTACACCTTC
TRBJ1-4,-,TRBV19,CASTTPRHEKLFF,TGTGCCAGTACCACCCCACGGCATGAAAAACTGTTTTTT